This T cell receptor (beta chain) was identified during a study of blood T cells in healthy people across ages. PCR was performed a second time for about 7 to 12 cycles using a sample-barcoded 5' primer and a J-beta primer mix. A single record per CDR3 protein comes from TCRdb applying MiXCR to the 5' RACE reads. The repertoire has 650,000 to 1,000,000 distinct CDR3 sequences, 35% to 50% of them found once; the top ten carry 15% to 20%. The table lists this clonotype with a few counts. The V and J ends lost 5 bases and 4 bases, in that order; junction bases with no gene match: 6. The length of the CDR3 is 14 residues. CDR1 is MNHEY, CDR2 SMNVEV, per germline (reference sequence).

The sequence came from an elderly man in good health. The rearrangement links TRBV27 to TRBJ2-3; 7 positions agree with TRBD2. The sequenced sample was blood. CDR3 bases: TGTGCCAGCAGTGGACTAGGCGGGCCAGATACGCAGTATTTT. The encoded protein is CASSGLGGPDTQYF.